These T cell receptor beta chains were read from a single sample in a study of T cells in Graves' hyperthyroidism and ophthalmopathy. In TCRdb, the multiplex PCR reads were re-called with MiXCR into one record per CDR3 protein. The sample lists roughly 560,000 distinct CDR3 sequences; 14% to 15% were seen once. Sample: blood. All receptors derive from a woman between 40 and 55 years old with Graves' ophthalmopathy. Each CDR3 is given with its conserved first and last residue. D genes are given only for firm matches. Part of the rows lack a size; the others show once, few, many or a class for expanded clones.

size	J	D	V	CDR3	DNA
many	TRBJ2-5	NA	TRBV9	CASSVGTGVGEETQYF	TGTGCCAGCAGCGTAGGGACGGGAGTTGGGGAAGAGACCCAGTACTTC
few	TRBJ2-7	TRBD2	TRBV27	CASSLSWTSGSVNEQYF	TGTGCCAGCAGTTTATCGTGGACTAGCGGGAGTGTGAACGAGCAGTACTTC
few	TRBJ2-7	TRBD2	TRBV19	CASSPMGGYEQYF	TGTGCCAGTAGTCCAATGGGGGGGTACGAGCAGTACTTC
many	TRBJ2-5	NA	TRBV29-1	CSVSDVRETQYF	TGCAGCGTTTCGGACGTCAGAGAGACCCAGTACTTC
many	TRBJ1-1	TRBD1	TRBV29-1	CSVRQGGDTEAFF	TGCAGCGTTCGACAGGGCGGGGACACTGAAGCTTTCTTT
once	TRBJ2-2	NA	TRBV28	CASSLNGGTGELFF	TGTGCCAGCAGTTTAAACGGTGGAACCGGGGAGCTGTTTTTT
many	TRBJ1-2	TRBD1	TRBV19	CASSRGTGTYGYTF	TGTGCCAGTAGTCGAGGGACAGGAACATATGGCTACACCTTC
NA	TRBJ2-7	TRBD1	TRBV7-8	CASSTTTGNEQYF	TGTGCCAGCAGCACGACGACAGGGAACGAGCAGTACTTC
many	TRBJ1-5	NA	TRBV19	CASSIGQFSNQPQHF	TGTGCCAGTAGTATTGGACAGTTTAGCAATCAGCCCCAGCATTTT
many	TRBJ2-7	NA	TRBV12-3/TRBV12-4	CASSWGEAYEQYF	TGTGCCAGCAGTTGGGGGGAAGCCTACGAGCAGTACTTC
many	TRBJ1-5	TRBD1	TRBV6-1	CASSEAPTGGNQPQHF	TGTGCCAGCAGTGAAGCGCCGACAGGGGGTAATCAGCCCCAGCATTTT
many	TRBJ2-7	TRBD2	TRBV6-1	CASNPSGGRVHEQYF	TGTGCCAGCAACCCAAGTGGTGGGAGGGTACACGAGCAGTACTTC
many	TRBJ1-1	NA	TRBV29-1	CSVVAGPNTEAFF	TGCAGCGTTGTGGCGGGGCCGAACACTGAAGCTTTCTTT
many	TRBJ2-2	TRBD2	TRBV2	CASSGLAGGQTGELFF	TGTGCCAGCAGTGGCCTAGCGGGAGGGCAAACCGGGGAGCTGTTTTTT
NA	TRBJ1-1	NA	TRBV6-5	CASSYSRWPETEAFF	TGTGCCAGCAGTTACTCGAGGTGGCCGGAAACTGAAGCTTTCTTT
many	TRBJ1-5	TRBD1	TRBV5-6	CASSRQGDLDHQPQHF	TGTGCCAGCAGCCGACAGGGAGACCTAGACCATCAGCCCCAGCATTTT
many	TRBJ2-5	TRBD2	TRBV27	CASSARTSGTKETQYF	TGTGCCAGCAGTGCCCGGACTAGCGGAACCAAAGAGACCCAGTACTTC
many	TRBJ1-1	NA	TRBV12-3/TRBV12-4	CASSLLTITEAFF	TGTGCCAGCAGTTTATTGACAATCACTGAAGCTTTCTTT
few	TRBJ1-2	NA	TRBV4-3	CASSQAWDSYGYTF	TGCGCCAGCAGCCAAGCATGGGATTCCTATGGCTACACCTTC
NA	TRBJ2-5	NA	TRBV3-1	CASSQDHRREETQYF	TGTGCCAGCAGCCAAGATCACCGACGCGAAGAGACCCAGTACTTC
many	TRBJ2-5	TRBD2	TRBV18	CASSLPHSGPGETQYF	TGTGCCAGCTCCCTCCCCCATAGCGGGCCTGGGGAGACCCAGTACTTC
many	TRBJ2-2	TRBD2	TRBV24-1	CATSDQVPGGYTGELFF	TGTGCCACCAGTGATCAAGTGCCGGGGGGGTACACCGGGGAGCTGTTTTTT
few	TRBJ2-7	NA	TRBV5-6	CASSFPRDFPYEQYF	TGTGCCAGCAGCTTTCCCCGGGACTTTCCCTACGAGCAGTACTTC
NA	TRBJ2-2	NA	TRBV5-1	CASSLTVGATGELFF	TGCGCCAGCAGCTTGACTGTAGGGGCCACCGGGGAGCTGTTTTTT
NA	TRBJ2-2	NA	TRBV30	CAWKSGEVTGELFF	TGTGCCTGGAAGTCGGGAGAGGTCACCGGGGAGCTGTTTTTT
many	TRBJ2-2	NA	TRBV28	CASSVTHGELFF	TGTGCCAGCAGTGTAACCCACGGGGAGCTGTTTTTT
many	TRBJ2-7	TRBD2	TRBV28	CASSSGGASQAYEQYF	TGTGCCAGCAGTTCGGGGGGAGCGAGCCAGGCCTACGAGCAGTACTTC
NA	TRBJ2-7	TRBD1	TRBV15	CATSREGTGRYEQYF	TGTGCCACCAGCAGAGAAGGGACAGGACGCTACGAGCAGTACTTC
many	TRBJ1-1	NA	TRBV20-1	CSARDGQGRDAFF	TGCAGTGCTAGAGATGGGCAGGGTCGGGACGCTTTCTTT
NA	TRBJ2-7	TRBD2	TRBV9	CASSGQAGEQYF	TGTGCCAGCAGCGGTCAAGCGGGAGAGCAGTACTTC
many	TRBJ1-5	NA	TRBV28	CATTGGTSFAQHF	TGTGCCACCACGGGGGGCACCTCTTTTGCCCAGCATTTT
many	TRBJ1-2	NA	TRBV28	CASSSQTGWGYTF	TGTGCCAGCAGTTCACAGACCGGTTGGGGCTACACCTTC
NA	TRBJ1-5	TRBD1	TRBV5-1	CASTPTGADNQPQHF	TGCGCCAGCACCCCGACAGGGGCGGACAATCAGCCCCAGCATTTT
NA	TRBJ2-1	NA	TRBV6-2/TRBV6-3	CASTYRVGMEFF	TGTGCCAGCACCTACAGGGTGGGTATGGAGTTCTTC
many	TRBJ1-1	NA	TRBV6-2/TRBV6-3	CASSYSAGAGNTEAFF	TGTGCCAGCAGTTACTCTGCAGGGGCGGGGAACACTGAAGCTTTCTTT
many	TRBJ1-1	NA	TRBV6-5	CASSYVRMNTEAFF	TGTGCCAGCAGTTATGTTCGCATGAACACTGAAGCTTTCTTT
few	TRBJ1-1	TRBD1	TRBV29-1	CSGDRGGTEAFF	TGCAGCGGTGACAGGGGTGGCACTGAAGCTTTCTTT